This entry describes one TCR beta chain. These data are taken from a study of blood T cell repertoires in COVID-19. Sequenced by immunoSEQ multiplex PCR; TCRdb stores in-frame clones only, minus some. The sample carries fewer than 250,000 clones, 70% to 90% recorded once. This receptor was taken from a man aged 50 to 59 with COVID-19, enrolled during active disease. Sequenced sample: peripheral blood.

CDR3 residues: CASSPGGYEQYF. The CDR3 DNA is TGTGCCAGCAGCCCCGGTGGTTACGAGCAGTACTTC. The chain links TRBV9 to TRBJ2-7; D is ambiguous. The CDR3 consists of 12 residues. Trimming left V 4 bases short and J 4 bases short, with 9 bases between. Looked up from germline, CDR1 is SGDLS and CDR2 is YYNGEE.